One and the same sample provided the 15 T cell receptor beta chains below, sequenced in a study of blood T cell repertoires in COVID-19. Some clones are missing from TCRdb's copy, which holds only in-frame ones; the method was immunoSEQ multiplex PCR. Here the sample spans around 180,000 clones, around 87% being singletons. Sample: peripheral blood. These receptors all stem from a man aged 35-49 years with active or convalescent COVID-19.

This clone was seen a handful of times. This sequence joins TRBV6-5 and TRBJ2-2; the D gene is possibly TRBD1 (6 bases). Trimming took 7 bases from V and 5 from J, leaving 11 bases between them. Germline V lookup: CDR1 MNHEY, CDR2 SVGAGI. This CDR3 has 13 residues. The CDR3 reads CASTKTGTGELFF. CDR3 DNA sequence: TGTGCCAGCACTAAGACAGGAACCGGGGAGCTGTTTTTT.

This clone was counted a single time. V and J are TRBV9 and TRBJ2-1; D is unclear. Trimming pared 2 bases from V and 4 bases from J, leaving 7 bases between. In germline, CDR1 is SGDLS, CDR2 YYNGEE. CDR3 size: 13 residues. The chain's CDR3 is CASSVSDYNEQFF. Here the CDR3 DNA reads TGTGCCAGCAGCGTGTCAGATTACAATGAGCAGTTCTTC.

The DNA for the CDR3 is TGTGCCAGCAGCCGGGACTTCGCCTACGAGCAGTACTTC. Protein sequence: CASSRDFAYEQYF. This chain joins TRBV6-2 or TRBV6-3 and TRBJ2-7; possibly TRBD2 for D (6 bases). V gave up 6 bases and J gave up 2 bases, with 11 bases separating them. This CDR3 spans 13 amino acids. Germline CDR1 is MNHEY and CDR2 is SVGEGT.

The V gene is TRBV27, the J gene TRBJ2-7, with a weak D call TRBD1 (5 bases). CDR1 is MNHEY and CDR2 is SMNVEV in the germline V gene (reference sequence). The CDR3 is 14 amino acids. Trimming removed 6 bases from V and 1 base from J, with 13 bases in between. CDR3 amino acids: CASRPLDSSYEQYF. The CDR3 DNA is TGTGCCAGCAGACCCCTCGACAGTTCCTACGAGCAGTACTTC.

The rearrangement uses TRBV30 and TRBJ1-6, with 7 bases fitting TRBD1. The CDR3 is 15 residues long. V trimming: 1 base; J trimming: 18 bases; junction bases outside the gene matches: 18. The germline CDR1 and CDR2 sequences are GTSNPN and SVGIG (reference sequence). As DNA, the CDR3 is TGTGCCTGGAGTGCCGAAGGGACAGTTTATTCACCGTACCACTTT. Its translation: CAWSAEGTVYSPYHF. Filled out from reference TRBV30 and TRBJ1-6, the complete variable domain reads SQTIHQWPATLVQPVGSPLSLECTVEGTSNPNLYWYRQAAGRGLQLLFYSVGIGQISSEVPQNLSASRPQDRQFILSSKKLLLSDSGFYLCAWSAEGTVYSPYHFGNGTRLTVT.

The V call is TRBV29-1, the J call TRBJ2-7; TRBD2 aligns across 7 bases. The CDR3 sequence is 17 residues long. V was clipped by 6 bases and J by 0 bases; unmatched bases: 17. The germline gives CDR1 SQVTM, CDR2 ANQGSEA. In DNA, the CDR3 is TGCAGCGTCTTGGGAACTAGCGAACATGGTGGCTCCTACGAGCAGTACTTC. Its protein is CSVLGTSEHGGSYEQYF.

J is TRBJ1-5 and V is TRBV4-3, with D hard to call. This CDR3 spans 15 amino acids. V was clipped by 0 bases and J by 6 bases, with 12 bases between them. Germline V gives CDR1 LGHNA, CDR2 YSLEER. As DNA, the CDR3 is TGCGCCAGCAGCCAAGATTTAAGTAGCTTTCAGCCCCAGCATTTT. Amino acids: CASSQDLSSFQPQHF.

The chain links TRBV27 to TRBJ2-7; 8 nucleotides align to TRBD2. The CDR3 contains 15 residues. Per the germline V gene, CDR1 is MNHEY and CDR2 is SMNVEV (reference sequence). Trimming at V came to 2 bases and at J to 2 bases, leaving 5 bases not matched to a gene. The CDR3 loop is CASSLVSGGAYEQYF. The CDR3 DNA is TGTGCCAGCAGTTTAGTCTCGGGAGGGGCCTACGAGCAGTACTTC.

This chain joins TRBV6-2 or TRBV6-3 and TRBJ2-3, with TRBD2 matching 9 bases. This CDR3 contains 16 residues. The V gene's germline CDR1 is MNHEY and CDR2 SVGEGT. With V trimmed by 5 bases and J by 3 bases, 9 bases remained unmatched. This CDR3 reads CASSEARGGRTDTQYF. The CDR3 DNA is TGTGCCAGCAGTGAGGCGCGGGGGGGGCGGACAGATACGCAGTATTTT.

The chain couples TRBV5-1 to TRBJ1-3; 9 bases are shared with TRBD1. CDR3 length equals 20 residues. CDR1 is SGHRS and CDR2 is YFSETQ in the germline V gene. V lost 6 bases, J lost 1 base, and 20 bases stayed unmatched. CDR3 residues: CASTFTPGPGTGRSGNTIYF. Written as DNA, the CDR3 is TGCGCCAGCACCTTTACCCCGGGCCCCGGGACAGGGAGATCTGGAAACACCATATATTTT.

The chain has TRBV30 and TRBJ1-3; D might be TRBD1 (6 bases). This CDR3 contains 17 residues. CDR1 is GTSNPN, CDR2 SVGIG, per germline (reference sequence). The germline V and J ends were trimmed by 3 bases and 0 bases, with 18 bases remaining between them. The CDR3 nucleotides are TGTGCCTGGAGGTATTCGGGACATCTAAACTCTGGAAACACCATATATTTT. Its protein product is CAWRYSGHLNSGNTIYF.

The chain joins TRBV11-2 to TRBJ1-1; weak D call: TRBD1 (5 bases). The CDR3 is made up of 14 amino acids. Germline V gene lookup returns CDR1 SGHAT and CDR2 FQNNGV. Trimming shortened V by 3 bases and J by 3 bases, and 11 bases separated the two germline ends. The CDR3 reads CASSFDRGDTEAFF. The CDR3 DNA reads as TGTGCCAGCAGCTTCGACCGGGGGGACACTGAAGCTTTCTTT. The whole variable domain, remainder taken from reference TRBV11-2 and TRBJ1-1, is EAGVAQSPRYKIIEKRQSVAFWCNPISGHATLYWYQQILGQGPKLLIQFQNNGVVDDSQLPKDRFSAERLKGVDSTLKIQPAKLEDSAVYLCASSFDRGDTEAFFGQGTRLTVV.

V and J are TRBV5-1 and TRBJ2-2; TRBD1 might be the D (5 bases). The V gene's germline CDR1 is SGHRS and CDR2 YFSETQ. CDR3 length: 14 amino acids. V was pared by 0 bases and J by 4 bases, with 7 bases between. The CDR3 nucleotides read TGCGCCAGCAGCTTGGGACAGCGCACCGGGGAGCTGTTTTTT. This codes for CASSLGQRTGELFF.

V is TRBV18 and J is TRBJ2-2; D not certain. The CDR3 runs to 13 residues. CDR1 is KGHSH and CDR2 is LQKENI in the germline V gene. V lost 3 bases to trimming and J lost 7 bases, with 9 bases between them. The CDR3 is CASSPRGDGELFF. Written as DNA, the CDR3 is TGTGCCAGCTCACCGAGAGGTGACGGGGAGCTGTTTTTT.

V and J are TRBV11-2 and TRBJ2-7; D unresolved. Trimming removed 1 base at V and 3 bases at J, with 10 bases between. CDR3 length: 14 amino acids. Germline CDR1 is SGHAT and CDR2 is FQNNGV. In DNA form, the CDR3 reads TGTGCCAGCAGCTTAGCCGGTTTATACTACGAGCAGTACTTC. Translation: CASSLAGLYYEQYF.